This T cell receptor beta chain was profiled in a study of T cells in localized non-small cell lung cancer. Germline CDR1 LGHNA, CDR2 YSLEER. Trimming took off 0 bases at V and 0 bases at J, with 17 bases between the two ends. The CDR3 covers 18 residues. Sequencing was performed with immunoSEQ multiplex PCR; in TCRdb, only in-frame clones are kept and a portion is missing. The sample carries 30,000 or so clones, about 90% recorded once. The study, taken as a whole, reports: Longer overall survival was associated with a higher density of T cells in the blood. Detection in adjacent lung was observed for a median around 59 of the top 100 tumor clones. Peak T cell clonality was found in uninvolved adjacent lung, exceeding tumor.

On this clone itself: Its antigen is still unknown.

Sequenced material: peripheral blood mononuclear cells, taken before any cancer treatment. This TCR came from a woman between 35 and 70 years old with stage III lung adenocarcinoma. This chain connects TRBV4-3 to TRBJ1-1; maybe TRBD1 (5 bases). The CDR3 DNA reads TGCGCCAGCAGCCAAGAAACCCTTGTGAAGGACATGAACACTGAAGCTTTCTTT. This codes for CASSQETLVKDMNTEAFF.